This T cell receptor (beta chain) was obtained from a study of OX40 agonist ivuxolimab in advanced cancers. Study-level background: While on treatment, patients had intravenous ivuxolimab at 0.01 to 10 mg/kg every 2 weeks. Partial responses occurred in Three dose-escalation patients, one with hepatocellular carcinoma and two with cutaneous melanoma.

TCRdb's table, derived via immunoSEQ multiplex PCR, lists solely in-frame clones and lacks some. Seen here are approximately 94,000 clones, less than 90% observed once, and the top ten hold 0.95% to 1.3%. In the case of this clone: The antigen is unknown.

This CDR3 is 18 amino acids long. Germline values: CDR1 SGDLS, CDR2 YYNGEE. V lost 0 bases, J lost 0 bases, and 9 bases stayed unmatched. General study results and limits: At 0.1 to 3.0 mg/kg, clonal expansion of CD4+ and CD8+ blood T cells had occurred by week 6.

With baseline, cycle 4 day 1, and cycle 7 day 1 as timepoints, blood was sampled. This chain links TRBV9 with TRBJ1-3, with 7 bases identical to TRBD1. The starting material was CD4+ or CD8+ T cells sorted from blood, obtained in a trial of the OX40 agonist ivuxolimab. This TCR derives from an adult with an advanced solid tumor such as melanoma, head and neck, liver or kidney cancer. As DNA, the CDR3 is TGTGCCAGCAGCGTAGGCGGCTGGGACAGTACCTCTGGAAACACCATATATTTT. The encoded protein is CASSVGGWDSTSGNTIYF.